The clone carrying this T cell receptor (beta chain) was observed a single time. Its antigen is currently unknown. The protocol was immunoSEQ multiplex PCR, while the TCRdb copy is restricted to in-frame clones and leaves out a portion. The sample lists 95,000 to 100,000 clones; about 90% were seen once. The germline V gene has CDR1 MDHEN and CDR2 SYDVKM. The CDR3 is 15 residues long. J gave up 5 bases and V 5 bases, and 8 bases lay outside the gene matches. This record belongs to a study of T cell responses to AZD1222 COVID-19 vaccine. Findings and limits, study-wide: A mostly white British donor set with more females was recruited, and clonal diversity was possibly underestimated.

This receptor was identified in an adult in good health. Source: peripheral blood, taken on day 0 of AZD1222 vaccination. V usage is TRBV28 and J usage is TRBJ1-2; 10 bases agree with TRBD1. In DNA form, the CDR3 reads TGTGCCAGCAGTCCTCCGGGACAGGGGAAGTATGGCTACACCTTC. It yields the protein CASSPPGQGKYGYTF.